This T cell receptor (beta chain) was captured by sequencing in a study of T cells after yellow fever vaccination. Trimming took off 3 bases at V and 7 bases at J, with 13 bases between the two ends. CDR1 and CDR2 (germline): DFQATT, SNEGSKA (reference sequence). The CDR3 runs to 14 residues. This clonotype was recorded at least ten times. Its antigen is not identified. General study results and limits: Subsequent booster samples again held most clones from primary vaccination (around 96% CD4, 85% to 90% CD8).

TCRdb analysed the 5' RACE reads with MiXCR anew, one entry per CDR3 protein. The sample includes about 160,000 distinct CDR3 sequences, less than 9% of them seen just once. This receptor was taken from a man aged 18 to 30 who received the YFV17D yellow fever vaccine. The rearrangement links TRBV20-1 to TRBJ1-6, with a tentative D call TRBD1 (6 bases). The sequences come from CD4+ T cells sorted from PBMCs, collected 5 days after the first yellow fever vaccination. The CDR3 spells CSASSGVVNSPLHF. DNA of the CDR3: TGCAGTGCTAGTTCAGGGGTGGTAAATTCACCCCTCCACTTT.